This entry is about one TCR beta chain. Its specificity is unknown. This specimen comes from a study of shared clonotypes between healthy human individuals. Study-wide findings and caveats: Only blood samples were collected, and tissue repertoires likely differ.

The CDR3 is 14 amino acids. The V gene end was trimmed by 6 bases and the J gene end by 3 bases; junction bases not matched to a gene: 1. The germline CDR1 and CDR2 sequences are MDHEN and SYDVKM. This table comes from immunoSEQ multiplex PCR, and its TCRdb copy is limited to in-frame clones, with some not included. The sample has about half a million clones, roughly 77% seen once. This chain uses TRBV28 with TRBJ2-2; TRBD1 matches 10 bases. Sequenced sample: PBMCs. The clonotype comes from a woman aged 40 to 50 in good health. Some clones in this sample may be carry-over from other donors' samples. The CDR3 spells CASRTGGDTGELFF. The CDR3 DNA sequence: TGTGCCAGCAGGACAGGGGGCGACACCGGGGAGCTGTTTTTT.